Shown below are 17 T cell receptor beta chains from a single sample sequenced in a study of blood T cell repertoires in COVID-19. This table comes from immunoSEQ multiplex PCR, and its TCRdb copy is limited to in-frame clones, with some not included. Of about 140,000 clones in the sample, around 89% were seen once. Sample: peripheral blood. These receptors were collected from a woman at least 80 years old with acute or convalescent COVID-19.

This chain connects TRBV5-4 to TRBJ2-7; TRBD2 matches at 9 bases. In germline, CDR1 is SGHNT, CDR2 YYREEE (reference sequence). V was pared by 4 bases and J by 4 bases, with 9 bases of the junction left unmatched. The CDR3 is 15 residues long. The CDR3 spells CASSVQRGDHYEQYF. CDR3 bases: TGTGCCAGCAGCGTCCAGCGGGGGGATCATTACGAGCAGTACTTC.

The chain is built from TRBV7-9 and TRBJ1-1; no reliable D call. Germline-derived CDR1 and CDR2 are SEHNR and FQNEAQ (reference sequence). This CDR3 spans 11 amino acids. V lost 5 bases, J lost 7 bases, and 8 bases lay in between. The CDR3 nucleotides are TGTGCCAGCAGCATACGCGATGAAGCTTTCTTT. Protein sequence: CASSIRDEAFF.

V usage is TRBV11-2 and J usage is TRBJ2-2, with D unresolved. The CDR3 has 14 amino acids. CDR1 and CDR2 from the germline V gene are SGHAT and FQNNGV. The germline V and J ends were trimmed by 1 base and 4 bases, with 7 bases remaining between them. The CDR3 DNA reads TGTGCCAGCAGCTTAGGGCCCGTCACCGGGGAGCTGTTTTTT. Translation: CASSLGPVTGELFF.

The chain uses TRBV2 and TRBJ2-1; TRBD2 matches 9 bases. CDR3 size: 14 residues. Germline-derived CDR1 and CDR2 are SNHLY and FYNNEI. Losses at the gene ends were 3 bases for V and 4 bases for J; bases not matched to a gene: 1. The CDR3 region has the DNA TGTGCCAGCAGTGACCTAGCGGGGTACAATGAGCAGTTCTTC. This translates into CASSDLAGYNEQFF.

The genes are TRBV7-6 and TRBJ2-7; 8 nucleotides line up with TRBD1. V was pared by 6 bases and J by 2 bases, with 9 bases of the junction left unmatched. The germline gives CDR1 SGHVS, CDR2 FNYEAQ. The CDR3 runs to 15 residues. This chain's CDR3 is CASRPGGTGAYEQYF. The CDR3 region has the DNA TGTGCCAGCAGACCCGGCGGGACAGGTGCCTACGAGCAGTACTTC.

The rearrangement uses TRBV7-2 and TRBJ2-7; the match to TRBD2 covers 9 bases. With V trimmed by 7 bases and J by 6 bases, 13 bases remained unmatched. This CDR3 has 15 amino acids. The germline gives CDR1 SGHTA, CDR2 FQGNSA. The CDR3 sequence: CASTFAGRGGGEQYF. The CDR3 DNA sequence: TGTGCCAGCACCTTTGCAGGGCGGGGGGGCGGCGAGCAGTACTTC.

The rearrangement links TRBV5-6 to TRBJ2-7, with 7 bases matching TRBD2. From germline, CDR1 is SGHDT and CDR2 YYEEEE. This CDR3 region has 11 residues. Unmatched junction bases numbered 1, after V lost 1 base and J lost 9 bases. The CDR3 DNA reads TGTGCCAGCAGCTTGCGGGAGGCGCAGTACTTC. It yields the protein CASSLREAQYF.

This rearrangement joins TRBV7-9 to TRBJ1-1, with 9 nucleotides matching TRBD1. Germline trimming cut 2 bases from V and 0 bases from J; bases unmatched to any gene: 4. The CDR3 extends over 16 amino acids. Germline-derived CDR1 and CDR2 are SEHNR and FQNEAQ (reference sequence). CDR3 in amino acids: CASSLYRGRVNTEAFF. CDR3 sequence (DNA): TGTGCCAGCAGCTTATACAGGGGGCGGGTGAACACTGAAGCTTTCTTT.

The V gene is TRBV10-3, the J gene TRBJ1-2; 8 nucleotides match TRBD1. CDR1 and CDR2 (germline): ENHRY, SYGVKD. This CDR3 has 16 residues. V lost 6 bases, J lost 3 bases, and 12 bases stayed unmatched. CDR3 region: CAIRDARGQGDYGYTF. The CDR3 DNA sequence: TGTGCCATCAGGGATGCCAGGGGGCAAGGAGACTATGGCTACACCTTC.

This chain joins TRBV2 and TRBJ2-5, with 8 bases aligning to TRBD1. V trimming: 7 bases; J trimming: 0 bases; junction bases outside the gene matches: 4. The germline V gene has CDR1 SNHLY and CDR2 FYNNEI. This CDR3 region has 14 residues. The CDR3 is CASTLTGDQETQYF. For the CDR3, the DNA is TGTGCCAGCACCTTGACAGGGGACCAAGAGACCCAGTACTTC. Full variable domain (rest looked up from reference TRBV2 and TRBJ2-5): EPEVTQTPSHQVTQMGQEVILRCVPISNHLYFYWYRQILGQKVEFLVSFYNNEISEKSEIFDDQFSVERPDGSNFTLKIRSTKLEDSAMYFCASTLTGDQETQYFGPGTRLLVL.

The chain links TRBV9 to TRBJ1-3; 7 bases are a match to TRBD1. This CDR3 has 14 residues. V lost 4 bases and J lost 2; bases outside the gene matches: 3. The germline V gene has CDR1 SGDLS and CDR2 YYNGEE. This CDR3 reads CASSLDRAGNTIYF. CDR3 coding DNA: TGTGCCAGCAGCCTTGACAGGGCTGGAAACACCATATATTTT.

This chain links TRBV7-6 with TRBJ1-4; TRBD1 is a possible D gene (5 bases). The CDR3 length is 15 residues. V was pared by 1 base and J by 5 bases, with 11 bases between. The V gene's germline CDR1 is SGHVS and CDR2 FNYEAQ. The CDR3 coding sequence is TGTGCCAGCAGCTTAGGGTCAGGGCGCAATGAAAAACTGTTTTTT. Encoded protein: CASSLGSGRNEKLFF.

The chain joins TRBV7-2 to TRBJ1-5; 9 positions agree with TRBD1. CDR1 is SGHTA, CDR2 FQGNSA, per germline. The CDR3 contains 14 residues. The ends lost 5 bases at V and 4 bases at J; junction bases unmatched: 3. The CDR3 DNA reads as TGTGCCAGCAGCACTGGGACAGGGAATCAGCCCCAGCATTTT. Translated, it gives CASSTGTGNQPQHF.

The CDR3 loop is CASSIGGGVNIQYF. The DNA for the CDR3 is TGTGCCAGTAGTATAGGGGGGGGCGTAAACATTCAGTACTTC. The rearrangement links TRBV19 to TRBJ2-4; a weak D match, TRBD2 (7 bases). In germline, CDR1 is LNHDA, CDR2 SQIVND (reference sequence). Trimming stripped 1 base from V and 6 bases from J, with 10 bases between. CDR3 size: 14 residues.

The chain employs TRBV27 and TRBJ1-2; maybe TRBD1 (5 bases). Germline CDR1 and CDR2: MNHEY and SMNVEV (reference sequence). This CDR3 is 12 amino acids long. Trimming left V 5 bases short and J 4 bases short, with 8 bases between. CDR3 sequence: CASSPDSYGYTF. CDR3 DNA: TGTGCCAGCAGTCCAGACAGCTATGGCTACACCTTC.

The rearrangement uses TRBV12-3 or TRBV12-4 and TRBJ2-7, with D perhaps TRBD1 (6 bases). This CDR3 comprises 13 residues. Trimming took 5 bases from V and 13 from J, leaving 21 bases between them. In DNA, the CDR3 is TGTGCCAGCAGTCTCGAGGCCGGGACACATCATTACTTC. Protein sequence: CASSLEAGTHHYF.

This clone was recorded once. The chain combines TRBV9 with TRBJ2-1; D uncertain. Germline V CDR1 and CDR2: SGDLS, YYNGEE. The CDR3 covers 13 residues. Deletions cut 0 bases from V and 9 bases from J, with 10 bases between. CDR3 residues: CASSVVLLGEQFF. The CDR3 DNA reads as TGTGCCAGCAGCGTAGTACTACTCGGTGAGCAGTTCTTC. Full variable domain (rest looked up from reference TRBV9 and TRBJ2-1): DSGVTQTPKHLITATGQRVTLRCSPRSGDLSVYWYQQSLDQGLQFLIQYYNGEERAKGNILERFSAQQFPDLHSELNLSSLELGDSALYFCASSVVLLGEQFFGPGTRLTVL.